One sample yielded the 2 T cell receptor beta chains listed below, sequenced in a study of technical replicates of blood from a few donors (dated by TCRdb to about 2017). Libraries were made using the immunoSEQ multiplex PCR assay. TCRdb limited this immuneACCESS table to in-frame rearrangements with V and J called. A share of clones is missing; checked studies link under half to unresolved V genes, and the rest is unexplained. The sample table holds about 70,000 clones, of which 95% to 98% were seen once. 0.2% to 0.25% of the sample rests with the top ten. The sequencing input was T cells isolated from PBMCs. All receptors derive from a human donor in good health.

J is TRBJ1-1 and V is TRBV9; TRBD1 matches 8 bases. The length of the CDR3 is 15 residues. Unmatched junction bases numbered 5, after V lost 0 bases and J lost 4 bases. CDR1 is SGDLS, CDR2 YYNGEE, per germline. CDR3: CASSVGTGRGTEAFF. CDR3 nucleotide sequence: TGTGCCAGCAGCGTAGGGACAGGGAGAGGCACTGAAGCTTTCTTT.

This clone was observed once. The chain combines TRBV7-9 with TRBJ2-3; 7 bases are a match to TRBD2. The CDR3 is 16 residues long. The germline gives CDR1 SEHNR, CDR2 FQNEAQ (reference sequence). Trimming at V came to 2 bases and at J to 1 base, leaving 6 bases not matched to a gene. The CDR3 reads CASSLTRDYRTDTQYF. The CDR3 nucleotides are TGTGCCAGCAGCTTAACTCGGGACTACCGCACAGATACGCAGTATTTT.